Reported below is one TCR beta chain. No cognate antigen has been identified for it. Nothing much larger sits one base from this clone, and base qualities are not available. In total, roughly 670 healthy bone marrow donors made up the cohort. At the time of sampling, all cohort members were nominally healthy, though unrecorded immune exposures were likely present. The donor was CMV seropositive and was included in the group of 270 or so seropositive cohort members. Every donor gave a peripheral blood sample, and the peripheral blood mononuclear cells from that sample were used for TCR beta sequencing. Genomic DNA was extracted from the blood cell samples with the Qiagen DNeasy Blood Extraction Kit. The library was generated by the immunoSEQ multiplex PCR assay. For the multiplex PCR, a mixture combining 60 forward primers for TCR Vbeta segments and 13 reverse primers for TCR Jbeta segments was used. The CDR3 region of rearranged TCR beta genes was amplified from genomic DNA by a multiplex PCR assay. The Illumina HiSeq System was used to sequence the amplified TCR beta libraries as 87-base-pair reads. The study's own analysis went as follows. In a later analysis, roughly 80 million unique TCR beta chains were counted across the roughly 670 repertoires, and roughly 10 million of these chains were shared by at least two donors. To remove PCR and sequencing errors, raw reads were error-corrected and collapsed into unique sequences using a nearest-neighbor algorithm that merged closely related sequences. CDR3 sequences were aligned to IMGT reference sequences to assign V, D and J gene segments. Each retained sequence needed at least a six-nucleotide match to both a V gene segment and a J gene segment. A rearrangement was called productive if the CDR3 had no stop codons and remained in frame with V and J, and every other rearrangement was called non-productive. Following IMGT convention, CDR3 was defined as the stretch from the second conserved V-encoded cysteine to the conserved J-encoded phenylalanine. The earlier analysis of about 570 of the donors excluded any sequence lacking an unambiguous match to a single V gene segment. In an earlier analysis of around 600 of the donors, V segments were called functional above 56.7% productive rearrangements and were called segregating when the between-donor standard deviation exceeded 5%. A statistical classification framework was built for diagnosing cytomegalovirus status from the catalog of TCR beta chain sequences. In a later analysis, V and J genes were assigned by comparing TCR nucleotide sequences against IMGT/GENE-DB human TR gene sequences. A later analysis assigned CDR3 sequences and most-parsimonious VDJ recombination scenarios with the TCRdist pipeline. In a later analysis, each TCR beta chain was defined by its CDR3 amino acid sequence together with its V-gene family, and reads lacking a unique V-gene family were excluded. As a way to deal with suspected cross-contamination and a sequencing artifact, a later analysis dropped 640 or so nucleotide sequences that were highly shared and had low generation probability. In a later analysis, a clonal expansion index for each public chain was calculated from normalized within-repertoire ranks of inferred template counts. Generation probabilities in a later analysis came from a VDJ recombination model fitted to out-of-frame rearrangements, and those results were checked against IGoR. In a later analysis, hypergeometric tests were used to score TCR-TCR, TCR-HLA and TCR-CMV co-occurrence, with a repertoire-size bias correction applied to TCR pairs. False discovery rates were estimated in a later analysis by permuting HLA or CMV assignments 20 times. In a later analysis, co-occurring TCRs were grouped with DBSCAN, and TCRdist sequence similarity was added when clustering was performed within HLA-allele-positive subsets. For co-occurrence clustering, repertoires with fewer than 30,000 or more than 120,000 public chains were excluded, along with about five repertoires with anomalous nucleotide sharing. Here the immuneACCESS table is served through TCRdb, limited to in-frame sequences with V and J called. Missing clones are a known gap in these copies; in checked studies unresolved V genes cover under half, and the rest lacks a known reason. V, J and clone size derive from that table, while D and trimming were established from the DNA sequence. For this sample the table gives approximately 190,000 clones, of which approximately 78% were detected only once. The biggest ten clones account for roughly 15% of the sample.

This sample stems from a study of cytomegalovirus exposure and HLA in healthy donors (dated by TCRdb to 2017 to 2019). Some background on the complete study: An earlier analysis of roughly 500 of the donors reported about 250 Gb of sequence data and more than 90 million unique TCR beta sequences from approximately 180 million T cells. The study aimed to test whether cataloging public T cell receptors could reveal signatures of past pathogen exposure. To predict cytomegalovirus infection status, the study brought together high-throughput TCR immunosequencing, statistical association of individual TCRs with disease status, and machine learning. In a later analysis, previously published TCR beta repertoires from about 640 donors were re-analyzed and high-resolution HLA genotyping was added so that TCR occurrence patterns could be studied. All discovery cohort repertoires had been generated on a single sequencing platform. About 310 gigabases of sequencing data and tens of millions of unique TCR sequences were included in an early release covering about 620 HLA-typed donors. Donor age, sex, ethnicity and CMV serostatus were compiled together with the repertoire data. Among the approximately 430 genotyped donors, approximately 77% belonged to the genetic ancestry cluster associated with self-reported Caucasian donors. Rather than drawing on any new phenotypic data, the later analysis identified candidate immune exposures from TCR beta sequences and the way those sequences occurred across donors. A later genetic analysis took genome-wide SNP genotypes for 398 of the 666 donors and used that subset as a discovery cohort. Class I and class II HLA loci were covered by the typing at four-digit resolution. A handful of DR-DQ haplotypes were handled as single units for association and clustering because linkage in the cohort was strong. Typing coverage differed by locus: A, B, C, DRB1 and DQB1 were typed in roughly 620-640 donors, DQA1 in about 500, DPA1 in roughly 590, and DPB1 in about 450. The T cell repertoires of 670 or so subjects were profiled by immunosequencing and related to cytomegalovirus serostatus. Along with the roughly 700-subject first cohort, a separate validation cohort of over a hundred different subjects was used. Across 300 to 400 genotyped donors of the cohort, an average of about 240,000 unique TCR beta nucleotide sequences per donor were sequenced, and around 19% of those sequences were non-productive. In an earlier analysis of 587 of the donors, high-throughput TCR beta sequencing was used to judge whether each TCR beta V gene segment behaved as functional or pseudogenic. What the research found in general, with its limitations: Because counts were too low, roughly 17 rarely observed V segments, including chromosome 9 orphons, were left out of the earlier analysis of a few hundred of the donors. The authors suggested that the approach could potentially be generalized to other disease states and immunological phenotypes. Assigning TCR associations to individual alleles was difficult when HLA alleles, especially DR and DQ, strongly co-occurred. For the cohort, immune exposure information was limited to CMV serostatus. According to a later analysis, TCR association rates differed among HLA loci, with DRB1 alleles showing the most associated TCRs and HLA-C alleles showing the fewest. A cluster of highly shared sequence variants was judged likely to be a technical artifact of the sequencing pipeline. Most TCR sequences were seen in very few donors, while some public TCRs were found in many individuals. The classifier was reported to diagnose cytomegalovirus status with high specificity and sensitivity in both the original cohort and the validation cohort. Roughly uniform sequencing depth across donors was assumed in presence/absence analyses, although this assumption may not hold. In vitro tests confirmed that a few of the cytomegalovirus-associated TCR beta chains recognize cytomegalovirus antigens. A later analysis found that HLA-associated TCR beta chains were more clonally expanded and had lower generation probabilities than equally common non-associated chains. In this cohort, only TCR beta chains were sequenced, and detectable features were limited by the absence of alpha or paired-chain data. Because HLA typing was unavailable for some donors at each locus, only the typed subset was used in association tests. Most CMV-associated TCR beta chains appeared to be HLA-restricted in a later analysis, and the HLA associations seemed to be driven largely by CMV exposure. Broadly in line with IMGT annotations, most TCR beta V segments showed up in productive rearrangements about 87% or about 30% of the time in an earlier analysis of about 500 of the donors. An association between a missense DCLRE1C variant and V-gene and J-gene trimming of TCR beta chains was found in a later genetic analysis and replicated in an independent cohort. A further reported finding was that TCR beta sequences accurately predicted the HLA-A and HLA-B alleles for most subjects in the first cohort. Specific HLA alleles were associated with some 15,000 TCR beta sequences at a false discovery rate of 0.05 in a later analysis. Linkage disequilibrium might explain the correlated functional status among segregating V segments, but an unknown experimental factor could not be ruled out. The study gave a list of under 200 TCR beta chains associated with cytomegalovirus. Compared with the approximately 710-donor mean, donors in an Asian-associated ancestry cluster had fewer N-insertions in productive TCRs, according to a later genetic analysis. In a later analysis, several top co-occurrence clusters were reported to appear linked to parvovirus B19, influenza, CMV and Epstein-Barr virus.

Sequencing was done on a sample of PBMCs. This TCR was recovered from a woman in her twenties or thirties in good health and CMV-seropositive.

CDR3 reads: CASSSGTSVVDTQYF. The bases read TGTGCCAGCAGTTCCGGGACTAGCGTCGTAGATACGCAGTATTTT. Rearrangement joined TRBV7-9 to TRBJ2-3; 10 central nucleotides agree with TRBD2. The CDR3, from cysteine to phenylalanine, totals 15 residues. Left in the record is the CDR3 DNA by itself, 45 bases read in frame from the first base. V and J are trimmed by 6 bases and 5 bases, and the gene matches miss 8 bases of the junction. According to the germline V gene (reference sequence), CDR1 reads SEHNR and CDR2 reads FQNEAQ.